The clone carrying this T cell receptor beta chain appeared many times. This beta chain is a stray read from a library made for alpha chains; its abundance is not meaningful. V dropped 6 bases and J dropped 2; count of bases not matched to a gene: 4. Looked up from germline, CDR1 is MNHEY and CDR2 is SVGAGI. This CDR3 contains 16 residues. Time point defined: sample taken at primary tumor resection. Whole RNA, isolated from tumor, nontumor lung or frozen PBMC, was sequenced without prior sorting. Individual TCR cDNA molecules each bore their own unique molecular identifier. TCRdb re-derived calls from the 5' RACE reads in MiXCR, one entry per CDR3 protein. The sample comprises approximately 13,000 distinct CDR3 sequences, 5.2% of which are singletons, and 35% to 40% rests with the top ten. This entry is derived from a study of spatial heterogeneity in lung cancer.

This receptor was identified in a human donor with early-stage non-small cell lung cancer. The chain has TRBV6-5 and TRBJ2-1; 13 bases are shared with TRBD2. This specimen was lung tumor tissue, taken at surgery. This chain's CDR3 is CASSHGLAGAYNEQFF. In DNA, the CDR3 is TGTGCCAGCAGCCACGGACTAGCGGGGGCCTACAATGAGCAGTTCTTC.